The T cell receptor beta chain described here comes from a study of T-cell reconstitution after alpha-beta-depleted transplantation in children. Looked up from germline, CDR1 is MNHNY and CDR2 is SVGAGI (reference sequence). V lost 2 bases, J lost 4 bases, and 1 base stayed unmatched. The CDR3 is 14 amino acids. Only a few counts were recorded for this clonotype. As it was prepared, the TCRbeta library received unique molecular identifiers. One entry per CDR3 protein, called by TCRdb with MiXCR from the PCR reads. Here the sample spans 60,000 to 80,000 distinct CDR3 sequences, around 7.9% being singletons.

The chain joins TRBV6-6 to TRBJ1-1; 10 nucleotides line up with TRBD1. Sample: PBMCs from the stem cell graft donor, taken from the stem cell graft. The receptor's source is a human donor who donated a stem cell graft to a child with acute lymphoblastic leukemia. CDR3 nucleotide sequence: TGTGCCAGCAGTTACAGGACAGGGGGCACTGAAGCTTTCTTT. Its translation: CASSYRTGGTEAFF.